A selection of T cell receptor beta chains follows, all from one sample in a study of cytomegalovirus exposure and HLA in healthy donors. Using immunoSEQ multiplex PCR, the repertoire was profiled, and TCRdb retains in-frame clones only, with some absent. This repertoire shows about 130,000 clones, 74% found once; its top ten account for approximately 7%. Sequencing was carried out using PBMCs. These TCRs come from a man aged 40-50 years in good health and CMV-seropositive. The CDR3 runs from the conserved cysteine through the conserved F or W. The order of the fields is CDR3 DNA, CDR3 protein, clone size, D gene, V gene, J gene. D genes are given only for firm matches. Clone sizes are given selectively: once, few, many, or a class where the clone is expanded.

TGTGCCAGCAGCGGACTAGCGGGGGTCACAGATACGCAGTATTTT,CASSGLAGVTDTQYF,-,TRBD2,TRBV2,TRBJ2-3
TGCAGCGTTGTAGGGGACACAGATACGCAGTATTTT,CSVVGDTDTQYF,-,-,TRBV29-1,TRBJ2-3
TGTGCCAGCAGGGACTCAATACCCCCCTACGAGCAGTACTTC,CASRDSIPPYEQYF,-,-,TRBV28,TRBJ2-7
TGTGCCAGCTCATCCGGGACAGGGTTCACCGGGGAGCTGTTTTTT,CASSSGTGFTGELFF,-,TRBD1,TRBV18,TRBJ2-2
TGTGCCAGCAGCTTACAACTAGCCAACAATGAGCAGTTCTTC,CASSLQLANNEQFF,-,-,TRBV7-2,TRBJ2-1
TGTGCCTTTCCGGGACAGGGGGCAGTAAACATTCAGTACTTC,CAFPGQGAVNIQYF,once,TRBD1,TRBV6-9,TRBJ2-4
TGTGCCAGCTCACCCCTGGGCGAGGGACAAAATCAGTTCTTC,CASSPLGEGQNQFF,-,-,TRBV18,TRBJ2-1
TGTGCCAGCAGCCTCAGGGGCTCTGGAAACACCATATATTTT,CASSLRGSGNTIYF,-,-,TRBV7-6,TRBJ1-3
TGTGCCAGCAGCCAAGGGGCTAGCGGGTACACAGATACGCAGTATTTT,CASSQGASGYTDTQYF,few,TRBD2,TRBV14,TRBJ2-3
TGTGCCAGCAGCCCCAGGTCCTCCAGTTATAGCAATCAGCCCCAGCATTTT,CASSPRSSSYSNQPQHF,-,-,TRBV7-6,TRBJ1-5
TGTGCCAGCAGTTTAAACAGGGTAAACACCGGGGAGCTGTTTTTT,CASSLNRVNTGELFF,once,-,TRBV28,TRBJ2-2
TGTGCCAGCAGCCCAACTCCAGGGGACCGTGAAAAACTGTTTTTT,CASSPTPGDREKLFF,-,-,TRBV5-6,TRBJ1-4
TGTGCCAGCAGCCTCGGGACTAGGCAAGCCTACGAGCAGTACTTC,CASSLGTRQAYEQYF,few,TRBD2,TRBV6-5,TRBJ2-7
TGCGCCAGCTCACCCACACGCGCCCCTATACAGGCGCCGAACACTGAAGCTTTCTTT,CASSPTRAPIQAPNTEAFF,-,-,TRBV18,TRBJ1-1
TGTGCCATCAGTGACCCACAGGGCCGGGCTAATGAAAAACTGTTTTTT,CAISDPQGRANEKLFF,few,-,TRBV10-3,TRBJ1-4
TGTGCCAGCAGTGAAAATAGACTAGCGGGAGCTGATGAGCAGTTCTTC,CASSENRLAGADEQFF,few,TRBD2,TRBV25-1,TRBJ2-1
TGTGCCAGCTCACCTACAGGGGGCGGCACTGAAGCTTTCTTT,CASSPTGGGTEAFF,-,TRBD1,TRBV18,TRBJ1-1
TGCGCCAGCAGCGGGGGGGGCAACAATTCACCCCTCCACTTT,CASSGGGNNSPLHF,-,-,TRBV5-1,TRBJ1-6
TGTGCCAGCAGCTTGTATCGACTAGCGGGAGAGGATGAGCAGTTCTTC,CASSLYRLAGEDEQFF,-,TRBD2,TRBV5-4,TRBJ2-1
TGTGCCAGCAGTTTCGGGACAGGGGTCAACGAGCAGTACTTC,CASSFGTGVNEQYF,-,TRBD1,TRBV28,TRBJ2-7
TGTGCCAGCAGGGACAGACTAAACACTGAAGCTTTCTTT,CASRDRLNTEAFF,few,-,TRBV2,TRBJ1-1
TGTGCCTGGAGTCCCGACTCCCTCTACGAGCAGTACTTC,CAWSPDSLYEQYF,-,-,TRBV30,TRBJ2-7
TGTGCCAGCAGTTCACGTTTTGGGGAGTATTGGTATGGCTACACCTTC,CASSSRFGEYWYGYTF,-,-,TRBV28,TRBJ1-2
TGCGCCAGCAGCTCCGGGACAAGGGAGTTCTTC,CASSSGTREFF,-,-,TRBV5-1,TRBJ2-1
TGTGCCAGCAGTGACGGGACTAGCGGAAATGAGCAGTTCTTC,CASSDGTSGNEQFF,-,TRBD2,TRBV27,TRBJ2-1
TGTGCCAGCAGTCCCCCTCGACTAGCGGGAGGGCATGAGACCCAGTACTTC,CASSPPRLAGGHETQYF,-,TRBD2,TRBV28,TRBJ2-5
TGTGCCACCAGCAGAACGAACAGGGAACGATTTAACTTC,CATSRTNRERFNF,-,-,TRBV15,TRBJ2-7